Sequencing of this TCR beta chain was carried out in a study of cytomegalovirus exposure and HLA in healthy donors (dated by TCRdb to the late 2010s). In the study overall: According to a later analysis, one platform produced both the 110 or so validation repertoires and the 620 or so repertoires of the first cohort. In addition to the first cohort of several hundred subjects, a separate validation cohort of 100 to 150 different subjects was used. To predict cytomegalovirus infection status, the study brought together high-throughput TCR immunosequencing, statistical association of individual TCRs with disease status, and machine learning. The study was designed to test whether signatures of past pathogen exposure could be identified by cataloging public T cell receptors. General conclusions and limits of the study: A total of 150 or so TCR beta chains were listed by the study as associated with cytomegalovirus. In both the original and validation cohorts, the classifier was reported to diagnose cytomegalovirus status with high specificity and sensitivity. In vitro tests confirmed that a few of the cytomegalovirus-associated TCR beta chains recognize cytomegalovirus antigens. Most TCR sequences were seen in very few donors, while some public TCRs were found in many individuals. The authors suggested that the approach could potentially be generalized to other disease states and immunological phenotypes. The validation cohort had no HLA typing available for a later analysis, so co-occurrence within that cohort was assessed over all 120 or so repertoires. A later analysis found that TCRs clustered in the first cohort also tended to co-occur in the 95 to 150 validation repertoires, with more than 90% of cluster scores above 0.

Receptor libraries were prepared by the immunoSEQ multiplex PCR assay. Regarding the original processing steps: To diagnose cytomegalovirus status from the catalog of TCR beta chain sequences, a statistical classification framework was built. Drawn from immuneACCESS, this table holds only the in-frame rearrangements with V and J called that TCRdb kept. Clones are partly lost; checked studies trace under half to an unresolved V gene and leave the rest unexplained. D and trimming were read from the DNA, whereas the V and J calls and clone size are those reported in that table. Within this sample are 95,000 to 150,000 clones, with 70% to 90% of them counted one time only. The ten largest clones add up to roughly 1.9% of the sample. As regards this clone: Its antigen has not been determined. Base quality data are lacking; no much larger clone is found one base away.

Separate from the roughly 700-subject first cohort, the validation cohort of about 110 subjects was the group to which the donors belonged. Measured from the cysteine to the phenylalanine, the CDR3 is 14 residues long. The sequence is cut down to CDR3 DNA, 42 bases in frame from base 1. For this chain, trimming is 0 bases at the V end and 5 bases at the J end, and the number of junction bases without a gene match is 2. CDR1 and CDR2, looked up from the germline V gene, are SGHRS and YFSETQ. Rearrangement joined TRBV5-1 to TRBJ1-1, with 9 bases aligning to TRBD1. This receptor was obtained from a woman younger than 45 in good health and CMV-seronegative. Sequenced input: PBMCs. The nucleotides read TGCGCCAGCAGCTTGGCGACAGGGGGAACTGAAGCTTTCTTT. Its protein product is CASSLATGGTEAFF.